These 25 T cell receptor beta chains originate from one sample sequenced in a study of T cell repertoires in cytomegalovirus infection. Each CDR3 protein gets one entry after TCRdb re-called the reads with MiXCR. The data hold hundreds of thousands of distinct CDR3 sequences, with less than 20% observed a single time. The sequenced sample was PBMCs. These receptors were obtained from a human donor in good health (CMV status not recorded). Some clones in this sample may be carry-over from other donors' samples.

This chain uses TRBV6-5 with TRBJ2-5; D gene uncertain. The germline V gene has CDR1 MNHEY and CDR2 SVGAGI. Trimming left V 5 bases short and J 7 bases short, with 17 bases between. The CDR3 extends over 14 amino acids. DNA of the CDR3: TGTGCCAGCAGTCACCCGGGTCGGGTGGGGACCCAGTACTTC. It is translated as CASSHPGRVGTQYF.

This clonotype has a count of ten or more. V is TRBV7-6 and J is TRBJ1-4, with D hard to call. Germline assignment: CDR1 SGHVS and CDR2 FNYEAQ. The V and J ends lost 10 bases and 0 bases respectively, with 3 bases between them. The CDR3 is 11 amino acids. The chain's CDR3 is CAIATNEKLFF. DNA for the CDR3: TGTGCCATAGCAACTAATGAAAAACTGTTTTTT.

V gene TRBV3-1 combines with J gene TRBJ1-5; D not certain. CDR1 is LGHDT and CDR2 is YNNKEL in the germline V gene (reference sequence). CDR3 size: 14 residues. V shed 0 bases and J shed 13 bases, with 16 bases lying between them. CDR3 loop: CASSQDQRGNSQHF. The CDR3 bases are TGTGCCAGCAGCCAAGATCAGCGGGGTAACAGTCAGCATTTT.

DNA of the CDR3: TGTGCCAGCAGTTTCAGACGGAAACAAGAGACCCAGTACTTC. The encoded protein is CASSFRRKQETQYF. J is TRBJ2-5 and V is TRBV28; no firm D call. Germline assignment: CDR1 MDHEN and CDR2 SYDVKM. The CDR3 extends over 14 amino acids. Trimming left V 3 bases short and J 2 bases short, with 10 bases between.

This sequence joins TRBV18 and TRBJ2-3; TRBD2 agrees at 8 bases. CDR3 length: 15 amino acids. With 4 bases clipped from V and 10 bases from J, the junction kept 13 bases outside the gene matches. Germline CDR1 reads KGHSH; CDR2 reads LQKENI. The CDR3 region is CASSLSGDTRRAQYF. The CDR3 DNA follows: TGTGCCAGCTCACTTAGCGGGGACACTCGTCGGGCGCAGTATTTT.

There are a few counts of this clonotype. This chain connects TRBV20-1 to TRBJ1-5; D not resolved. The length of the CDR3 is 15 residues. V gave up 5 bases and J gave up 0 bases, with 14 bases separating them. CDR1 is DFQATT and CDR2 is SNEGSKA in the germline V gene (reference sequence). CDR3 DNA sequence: TGCAGTGCTTGGAGGGCGGGATATAGCAATCAGCCCCAGCATTTT. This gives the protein CSAWRAGYSNQPQHF.

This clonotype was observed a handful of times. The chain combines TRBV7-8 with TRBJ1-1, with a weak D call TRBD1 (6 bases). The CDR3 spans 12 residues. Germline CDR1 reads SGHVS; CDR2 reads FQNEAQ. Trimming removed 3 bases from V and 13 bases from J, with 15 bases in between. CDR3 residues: CASSFWRQEVFF. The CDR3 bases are TGTGCCAGCAGCTTTTGGAGACAGGAGGTTTTCTTT. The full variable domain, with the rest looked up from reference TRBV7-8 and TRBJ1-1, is GAGVSQSPRYKVAKRGQDVALRCDPISGHVSLFWYQQALGQGPEFLTYFQNEAQLDKSGLPSDRFFAERPEGSVSTLKIQRTQQEDSAVYLCASSFWRQEVFFGQGTRLTVV.

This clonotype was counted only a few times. CDR3 loop: CASSLARGLHSQETQYF. In DNA form, the CDR3 reads TGTGCCAGCAGTTTAGCGCGGGGCCTCCACAGCCAAGAGACCCAGTACTTC. The V and J genes are TRBV12-3 or TRBV12-4 and TRBJ2-5; tentative D call: TRBD2 (6 bases). Trimming removed 0 bases from V and 1 base from J, with 15 bases in between. There are 17 residues in the CDR3.

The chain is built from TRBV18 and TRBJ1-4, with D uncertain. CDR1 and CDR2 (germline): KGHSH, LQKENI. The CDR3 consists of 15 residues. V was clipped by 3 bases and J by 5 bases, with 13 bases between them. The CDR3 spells CASSPMPQENEKLFF. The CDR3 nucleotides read TGTGCCAGCTCACCGATGCCCCAAGAGAATGAAAAACTGTTTTTT. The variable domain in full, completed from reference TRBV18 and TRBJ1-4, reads NAGVMQNPRHLVRRRGQEARLRCSPMKGHSHVYWYRQLPEEGLKFMVYLQKENIIDESGMPKERFSAEFPKEGPSILRIQQVVRGDSAAYFCASSPMPQENEKLFFGSGTQLSVL.

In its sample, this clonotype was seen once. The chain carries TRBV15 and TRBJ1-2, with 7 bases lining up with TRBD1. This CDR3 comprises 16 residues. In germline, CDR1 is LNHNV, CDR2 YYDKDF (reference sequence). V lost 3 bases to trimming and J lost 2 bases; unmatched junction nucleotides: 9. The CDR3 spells CATSRATGDANYGYTF. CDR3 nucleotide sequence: TGTGCCACCAGCAGGGCCACAGGGGACGCAAACTATGGCTACACCTTC.

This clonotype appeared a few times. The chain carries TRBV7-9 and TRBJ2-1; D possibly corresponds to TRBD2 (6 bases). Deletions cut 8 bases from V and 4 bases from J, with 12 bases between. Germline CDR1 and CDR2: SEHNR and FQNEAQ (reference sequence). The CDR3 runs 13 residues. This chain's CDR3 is CASYRDSYNEQFF. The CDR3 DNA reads TGTGCCAGCTATCGGGACTCGTACAATGAGCAGTTCTTC.

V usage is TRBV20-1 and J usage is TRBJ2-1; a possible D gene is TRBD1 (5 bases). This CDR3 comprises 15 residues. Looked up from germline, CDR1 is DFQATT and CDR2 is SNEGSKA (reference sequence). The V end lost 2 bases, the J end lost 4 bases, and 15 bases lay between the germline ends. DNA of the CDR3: TGCAGTGCTAGACGGCAGGGCCGTGGGTACAATGAGCAGTTCTTC. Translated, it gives CSARRQGRGYNEQFF.

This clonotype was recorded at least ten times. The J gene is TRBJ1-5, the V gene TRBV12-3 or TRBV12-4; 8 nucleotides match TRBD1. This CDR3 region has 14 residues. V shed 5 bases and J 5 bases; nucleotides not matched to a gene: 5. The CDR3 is CASSPDRVDQPQHF. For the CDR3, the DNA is TGTGCCAGCAGTCCGGACAGGGTGGATCAGCCCCAGCATTTT.

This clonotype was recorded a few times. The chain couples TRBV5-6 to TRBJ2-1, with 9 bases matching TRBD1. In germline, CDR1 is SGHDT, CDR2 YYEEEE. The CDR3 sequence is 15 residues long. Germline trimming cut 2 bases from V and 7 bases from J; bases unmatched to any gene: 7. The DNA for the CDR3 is TGTGCCAGCAGCTTATCCGGGACAGGGAGGAATGAGCAGTTCTTC. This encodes CASSLSGTGRNEQFF.

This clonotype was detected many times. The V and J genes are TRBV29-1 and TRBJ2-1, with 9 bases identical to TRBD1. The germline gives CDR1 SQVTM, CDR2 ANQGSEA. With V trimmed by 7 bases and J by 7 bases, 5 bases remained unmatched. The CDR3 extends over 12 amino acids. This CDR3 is CSGGQGMNEQFF. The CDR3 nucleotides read TGCAGCGGGGGACAGGGTATGAATGAGCAGTTCTTC.

The CDR3: CAIRTSLGGRGEQYF. The DNA of the CDR3 is TGTGCCATCAGGACTTCGTTAGGGGGGCGAGGAGAGCAGTACTTC. This chain links TRBV10-3 with TRBJ2-7; D tentatively fits TRBD1 or TRBD2 (6 bases each). Trimming cost V 6 bases and J 7 bases, with 22 bases left between them. This CDR3 has 15 amino acids. Germline lookup yields CDR1 ENHRY and CDR2 SYGVKD.

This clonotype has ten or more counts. CDR3 loop: CASSLNRGTEAFF. The CDR3 coding sequence is TGTGCCAGCAGCTTAAACCGGGGCACTGAAGCTTTCTTT. This sequence joins TRBV7-2 and TRBJ1-1, with D unclear. The CDR3 runs to 13 residues. V was clipped by 2 bases and J by 4 bases, with 8 bases between them. Germline V gives CDR1 SGHTA, CDR2 FQGNSA.

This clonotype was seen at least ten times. The CDR3 coding sequence is TGTGCCAGCAGCCCGACTAGCGTAAACTACAATGAGCAGTTCTTC. This gives the protein CASSPTSVNYNEQFF. This rearrangement joins TRBV7-6 to TRBJ2-1; 8 positions match TRBD2. J lost 3 bases, V lost 5 bases, and 6 bases had no gene match. This CDR3 is built from 15 residues. Per germline, CDR1 SGHVS and CDR2 FNYEAQ.

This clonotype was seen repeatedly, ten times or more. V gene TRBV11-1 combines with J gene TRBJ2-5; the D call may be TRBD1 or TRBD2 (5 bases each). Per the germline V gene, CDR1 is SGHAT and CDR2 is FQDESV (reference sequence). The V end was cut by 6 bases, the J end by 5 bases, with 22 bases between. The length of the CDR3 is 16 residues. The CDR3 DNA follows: TGTGCCAGCAGAAGATTATCCGGGGCGGCGTGGGAGACCCAGTACTTC. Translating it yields CASRRLSGAAWETQYF.

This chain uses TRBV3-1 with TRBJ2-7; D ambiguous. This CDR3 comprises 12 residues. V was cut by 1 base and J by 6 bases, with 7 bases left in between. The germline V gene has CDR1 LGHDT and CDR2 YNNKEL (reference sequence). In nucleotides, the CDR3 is TGTGCCAGCAGCCAAGTTTTTGGCGAGCAGTACTTC. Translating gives CASSQVFGEQYF.

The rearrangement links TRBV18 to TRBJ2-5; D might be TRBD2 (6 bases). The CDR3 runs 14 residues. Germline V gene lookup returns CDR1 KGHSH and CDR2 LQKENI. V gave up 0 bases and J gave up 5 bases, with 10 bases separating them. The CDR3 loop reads CASSPPTSRETQYF. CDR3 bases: TGTGCCAGCTCACCACCAACTAGCCGGGAGACCCAGTACTTC.

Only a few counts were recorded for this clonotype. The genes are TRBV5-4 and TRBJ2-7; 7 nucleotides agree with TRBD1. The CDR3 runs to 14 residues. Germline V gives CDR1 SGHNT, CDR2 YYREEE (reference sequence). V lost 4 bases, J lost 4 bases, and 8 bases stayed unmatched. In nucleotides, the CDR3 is TGTGCCAGCAGCACCGATGGGACAGAATACGAGCAGTACTTC. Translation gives CASSTDGTEYEQYF.

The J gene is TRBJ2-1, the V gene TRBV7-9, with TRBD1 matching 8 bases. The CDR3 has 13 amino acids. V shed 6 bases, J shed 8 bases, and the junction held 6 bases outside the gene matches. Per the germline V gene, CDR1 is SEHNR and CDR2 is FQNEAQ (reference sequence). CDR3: CASSSDRDHEQFF. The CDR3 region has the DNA TGTGCCAGCAGTTCGGACAGGGACCATGAGCAGTTCTTC.

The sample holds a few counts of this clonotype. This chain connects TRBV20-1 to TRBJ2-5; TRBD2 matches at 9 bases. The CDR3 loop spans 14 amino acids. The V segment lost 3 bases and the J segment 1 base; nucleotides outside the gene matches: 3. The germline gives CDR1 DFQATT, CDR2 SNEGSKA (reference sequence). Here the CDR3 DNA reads TGCAGTGCTAGGGCGGGGGGGCCCCAAGAGACCCAGTACTTC. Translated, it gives CSARAGGPQETQYF.

CDR3 DNA: TGTGCCAGCAGTGGAGGGCCCGGTACGCAGTATTTT. It yields the protein CASSGGPGTQYF. J is TRBJ2-3 and V is TRBV2; maybe TRBD2 (5 bases). The ends were cut back, 4 bases at V and 8 bases at J, with 10 bases in the middle. The CDR3 is 12 amino acids. Germline lookup yields CDR1 SNHLY and CDR2 FYNNEI.